This entry describes one T cell receptor beta chain. This CDR3 spans 13 amino acids. V lost 0 bases and J lost 11, with 12 bases in between. Germline V gene data show CDR1 as MGHRA and CDR2 as YSYEKL. Method: immunoSEQ multiplex PCR; TCRdb's copy keeps in-frame clones and lacks some. The sample consists of tens of thousands of clones, just over 85% of them appearing once. The data stem from a study of blood T cell repertoires in COVID-19. The sequencing input was peripheral blood. The rearrangement links TRBV4-1 to TRBJ2-3; D is ambiguous. This TCR was sampled from a woman aged 55-69 years with acute or convalescent COVID-19. The CDR3 loop reads CASSQDRHTEQYF. CDR3 DNA sequence: TGCGCCAGCAGCCAAGATCGACACACGGAGCAGTATTTT.